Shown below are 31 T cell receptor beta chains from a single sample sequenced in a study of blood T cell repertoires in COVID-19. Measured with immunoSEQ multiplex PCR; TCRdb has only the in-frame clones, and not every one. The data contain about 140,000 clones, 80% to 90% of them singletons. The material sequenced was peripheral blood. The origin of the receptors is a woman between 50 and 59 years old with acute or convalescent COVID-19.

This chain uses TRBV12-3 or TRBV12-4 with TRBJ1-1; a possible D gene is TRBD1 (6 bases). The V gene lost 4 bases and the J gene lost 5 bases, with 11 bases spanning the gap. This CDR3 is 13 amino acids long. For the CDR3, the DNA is TGTGCCAGCAGTTCCCACAGGGAAACTGAAGCTTTCTTT. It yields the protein CASSSHRETEAFF.

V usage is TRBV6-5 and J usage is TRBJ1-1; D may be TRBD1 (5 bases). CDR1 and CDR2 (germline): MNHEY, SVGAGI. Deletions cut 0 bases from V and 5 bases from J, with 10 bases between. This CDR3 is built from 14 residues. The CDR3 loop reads CASSYSSGATEAFF. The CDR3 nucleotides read TGTGCCAGCAGTTACTCATCTGGGGCGACTGAAGCTTTCTTT.

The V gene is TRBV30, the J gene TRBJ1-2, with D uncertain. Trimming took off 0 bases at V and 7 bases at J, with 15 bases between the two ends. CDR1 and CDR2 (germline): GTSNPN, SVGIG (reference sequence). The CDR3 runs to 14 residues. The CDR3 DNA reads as TGTGCCTGGAGTGTTAACCATCGGGTCGGTGGCTACACCTTC. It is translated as CAWSVNHRVGGYTF.

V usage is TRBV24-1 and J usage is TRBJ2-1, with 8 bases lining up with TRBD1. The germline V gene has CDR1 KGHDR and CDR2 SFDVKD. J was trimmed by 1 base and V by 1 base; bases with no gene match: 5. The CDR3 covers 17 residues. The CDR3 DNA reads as TGTGCCACCAGTGATTTTCAGGGGGCGCGATCCTACAATGAGCAGTTCTTC. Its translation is CATSDFQGARSYNEQFF.

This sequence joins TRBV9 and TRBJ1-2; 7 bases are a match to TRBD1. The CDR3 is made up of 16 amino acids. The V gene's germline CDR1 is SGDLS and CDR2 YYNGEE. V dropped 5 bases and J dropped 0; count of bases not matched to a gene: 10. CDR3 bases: TGTGCCAGCAGTATGGGACAGCCGGGTACTAACTATGGCTACACCTTC. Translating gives CASSMGQPGTNYGYTF. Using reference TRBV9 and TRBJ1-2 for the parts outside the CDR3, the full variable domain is DSGVTQTPKHLITATGQRVTLRCSPRSGDLSVYWYQQSLDQGLQFLIQYYNGEERAKGNILERFSAQQFPDLHSELNLSSLELGDSALYFCASSMGQPGTNYGYTFGSGTRLTVV.

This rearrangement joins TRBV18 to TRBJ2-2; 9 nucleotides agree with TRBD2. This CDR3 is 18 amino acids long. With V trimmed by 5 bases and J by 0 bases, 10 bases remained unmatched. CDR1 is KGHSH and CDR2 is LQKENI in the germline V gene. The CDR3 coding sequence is TGTGCCAGCTCAGAATATCCCACTAGCGGGTCGAACACCGGGGAGCTGTTTTTT. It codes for CASSEYPTSGSNTGELFF.

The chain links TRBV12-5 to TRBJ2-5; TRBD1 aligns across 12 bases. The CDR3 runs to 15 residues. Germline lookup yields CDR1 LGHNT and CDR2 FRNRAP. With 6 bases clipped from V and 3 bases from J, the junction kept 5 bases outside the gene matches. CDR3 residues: CASGDGTGGKETQYF. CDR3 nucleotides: TGTGCTAGTGGGGACGGGACAGGGGGCAAAGAGACCCAGTACTTC. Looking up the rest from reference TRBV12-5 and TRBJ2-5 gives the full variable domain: DARVTQTPRHKVTEMGQEVTMRCQPILGHNTVFWYRQTMMQGLELLAYFRNRAPLDDSGMPKDRFSAEMPDATLATLKIQPSEPRDSAVYFCASGDGTGGKETQYFGPGTRLLVL.

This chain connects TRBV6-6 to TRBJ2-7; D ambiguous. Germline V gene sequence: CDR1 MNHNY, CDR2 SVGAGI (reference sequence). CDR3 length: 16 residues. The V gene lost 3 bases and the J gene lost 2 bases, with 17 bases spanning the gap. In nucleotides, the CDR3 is TGTGCCAGCAGTTATACCGGCAGGCTCCCCACCTACGAGCAGTACTTC. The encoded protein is CASSYTGRLPTYEQYF.

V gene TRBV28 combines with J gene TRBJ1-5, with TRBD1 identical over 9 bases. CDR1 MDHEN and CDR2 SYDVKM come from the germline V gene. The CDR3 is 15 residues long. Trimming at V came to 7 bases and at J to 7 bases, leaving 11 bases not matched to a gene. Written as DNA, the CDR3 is TGTGCCAGCATCCGACCAGGGACAGGGATCCAGCCCCAGCATTTT. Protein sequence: CASIRPGTGIQPQHF.

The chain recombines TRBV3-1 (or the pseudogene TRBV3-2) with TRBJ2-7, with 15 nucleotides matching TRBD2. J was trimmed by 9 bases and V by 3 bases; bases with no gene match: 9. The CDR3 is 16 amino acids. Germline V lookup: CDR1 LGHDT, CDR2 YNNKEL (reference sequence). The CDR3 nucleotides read TGTGCCAGCAGCCATGGGGGACTAGCGGGGGGCCCTAGGCAGTACTTC. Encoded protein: CASSHGGLAGGPRQYF.

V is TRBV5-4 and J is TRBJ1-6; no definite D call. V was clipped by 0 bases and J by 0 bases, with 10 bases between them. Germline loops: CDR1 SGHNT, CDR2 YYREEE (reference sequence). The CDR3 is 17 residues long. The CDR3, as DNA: TGTGCCAGCAGCTTGGGTGGTCGAGGCTCCTATAATTCACCCCTCCACTTT. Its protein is CASSLGGRGSYNSPLHF.

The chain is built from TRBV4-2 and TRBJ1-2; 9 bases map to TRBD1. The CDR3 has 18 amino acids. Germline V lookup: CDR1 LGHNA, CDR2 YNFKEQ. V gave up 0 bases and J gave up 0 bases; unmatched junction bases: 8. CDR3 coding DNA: TGTGCCAGCAGCCAAGACAGGGACAGGGCGGGGGCTAACTATGGCTACACCTTC. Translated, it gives CASSQDRDRAGANYGYTF.

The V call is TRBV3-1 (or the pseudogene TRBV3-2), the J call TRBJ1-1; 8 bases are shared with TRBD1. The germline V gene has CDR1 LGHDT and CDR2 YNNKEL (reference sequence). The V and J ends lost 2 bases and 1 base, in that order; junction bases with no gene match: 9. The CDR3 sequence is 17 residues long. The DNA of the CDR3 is TGTGCCAGCAGCCAAAGAAGGGACAGGCATCGGAACACTGAAGCTTTCTTT. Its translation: CASSQRRDRHRNTEAFF.

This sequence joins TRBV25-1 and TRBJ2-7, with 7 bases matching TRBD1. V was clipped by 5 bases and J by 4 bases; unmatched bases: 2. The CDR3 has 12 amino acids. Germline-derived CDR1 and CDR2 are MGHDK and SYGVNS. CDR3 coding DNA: TGTGCCAGCAGTAAACAGGGGTACGAGCAGTACTTC. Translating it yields CASSKQGYEQYF.

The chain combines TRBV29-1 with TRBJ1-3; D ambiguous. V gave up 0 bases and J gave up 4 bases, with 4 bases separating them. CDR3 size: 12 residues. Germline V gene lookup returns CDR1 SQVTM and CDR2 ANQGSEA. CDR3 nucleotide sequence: TGCAGCGTTGAAGATCTGGGAAACACCATATATTTT. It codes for CSVEDLGNTIYF.

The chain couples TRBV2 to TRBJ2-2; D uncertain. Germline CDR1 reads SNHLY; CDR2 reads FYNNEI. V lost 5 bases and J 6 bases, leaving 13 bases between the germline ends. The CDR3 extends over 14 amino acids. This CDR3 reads CASSLAVQSGELFF. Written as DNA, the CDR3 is TGTGCCAGCAGTCTGGCAGTTCAGTCCGGGGAGCTGTTTTTT. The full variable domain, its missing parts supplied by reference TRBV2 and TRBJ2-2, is EPEVTQTPSHQVTQMGQEVILRCVPISNHLYFYWYRQILGQKVEFLVSFYNNEISEKSEIFDDQFSVERPDGSNFTLKIRSTKLEDSAMYFCASSLAVQSGELFFGEGSRLTVL.

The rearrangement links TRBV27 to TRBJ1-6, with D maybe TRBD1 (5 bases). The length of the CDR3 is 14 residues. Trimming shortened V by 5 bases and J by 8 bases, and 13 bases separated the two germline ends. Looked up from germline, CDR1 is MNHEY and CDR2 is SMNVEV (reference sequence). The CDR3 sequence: CASSVDSWDSPLHF. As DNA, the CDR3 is TGTGCCAGCAGTGTCGACAGCTGGGATTCACCCCTCCACTTT.

This CDR3 is CASSLVTSRGETQYF. The DNA of the CDR3 is TGTGCCAGCAGCTTGGTGACTAGTCGTGGAGAGACCCAGTACTTC. The J gene is TRBJ2-5, the V gene TRBV5-4; D might be TRBD2 (6 bases). V lost 0 bases to trimming and J lost 4 bases, with 13 bases between them. The CDR3 extends over 15 amino acids. Per the germline V gene, CDR1 is SGHNT and CDR2 is YYREEE (reference sequence).

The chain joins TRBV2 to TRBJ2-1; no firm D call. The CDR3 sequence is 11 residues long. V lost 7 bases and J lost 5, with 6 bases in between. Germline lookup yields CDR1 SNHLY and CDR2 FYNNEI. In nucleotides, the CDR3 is TGTGCCAGCAAAACAGACAATGAGCAGTTCTTC. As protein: CASKTDNEQFF. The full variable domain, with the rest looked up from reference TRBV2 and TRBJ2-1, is EPEVTQTPSHQVTQMGQEVILRCVPISNHLYFYWYRQILGQKVEFLVSFYNNEISEKSEIFDDQFSVERPDGSNFTLKIRSTKLEDSAMYFCASKTDNEQFFGPGTRLTVL.

CDR3 nucleotides: TGCGCCAGCAGTACCGGGACTAGTGGTGAGACCCAGTACTTC. Translating it yields CASSTGTSGETQYF. The chain links TRBV5-1 to TRBJ2-5; 8 nucleotides align to TRBD2. CDR3 length: 14 amino acids. Germline CDR1 is SGHRS and CDR2 is YFSETQ. The V and J ends lost 5 bases and 5 bases, in that order; junction bases with no gene match: 8.

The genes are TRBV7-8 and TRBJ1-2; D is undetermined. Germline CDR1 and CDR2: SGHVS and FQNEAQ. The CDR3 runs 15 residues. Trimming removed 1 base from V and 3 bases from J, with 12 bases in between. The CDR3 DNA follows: TGTGCCAGCAGCTTAGTTGGAGGCTCAGACTATGGCTACACCTTC. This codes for CASSLVGGSDYGYTF.

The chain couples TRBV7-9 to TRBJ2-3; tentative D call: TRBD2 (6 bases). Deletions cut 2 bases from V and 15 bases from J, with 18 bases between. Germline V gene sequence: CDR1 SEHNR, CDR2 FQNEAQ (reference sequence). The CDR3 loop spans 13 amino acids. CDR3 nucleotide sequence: TGTGCCAGCAGCTTAAGGAGGGCCGATAGGGAATATTTT. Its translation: CASSLRRADREYF.

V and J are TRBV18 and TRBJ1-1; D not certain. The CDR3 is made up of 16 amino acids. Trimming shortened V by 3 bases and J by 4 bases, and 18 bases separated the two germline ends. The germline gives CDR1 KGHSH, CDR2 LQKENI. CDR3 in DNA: TGTGCCAGCTCACCCCTGGAAGAGGGAGTGGGCACTGAAGCTTTCTTT. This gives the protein CASSPLEEGVGTEAFF. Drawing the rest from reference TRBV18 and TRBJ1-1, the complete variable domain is NAGVMQNPRHLVRRRGQEARLRCSPMKGHSHVYWYRQLPEEGLKFMVYLQKENIIDESGMPKERFSAEFPKEGPSILRIQQVVRGDSAAYFCASSPLEEGVGTEAFFGQGTRLTVV.

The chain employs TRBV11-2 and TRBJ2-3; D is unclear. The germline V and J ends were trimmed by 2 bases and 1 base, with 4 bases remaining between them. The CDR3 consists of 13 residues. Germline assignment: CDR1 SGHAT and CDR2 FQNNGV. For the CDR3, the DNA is TGTGCCAGCAGCTTACGGGGCACAGATACGCAGTATTTT. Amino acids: CASSLRGTDTQYF.

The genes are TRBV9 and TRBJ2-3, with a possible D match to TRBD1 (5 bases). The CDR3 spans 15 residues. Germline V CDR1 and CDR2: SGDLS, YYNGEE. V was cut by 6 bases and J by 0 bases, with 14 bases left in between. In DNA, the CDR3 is TGTGCCAGCAACACGCAGGGTTTGAGCACAGATACGCAGTATTTT. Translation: CASNTQGLSTDTQYF.

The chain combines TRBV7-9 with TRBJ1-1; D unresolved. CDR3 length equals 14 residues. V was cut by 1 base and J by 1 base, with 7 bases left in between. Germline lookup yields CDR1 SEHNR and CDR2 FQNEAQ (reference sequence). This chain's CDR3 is CASSLVLGNTEAFF. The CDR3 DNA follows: TGTGCCAGCAGCTTAGTTCTCGGGAACACTGAAGCTTTCTTT.

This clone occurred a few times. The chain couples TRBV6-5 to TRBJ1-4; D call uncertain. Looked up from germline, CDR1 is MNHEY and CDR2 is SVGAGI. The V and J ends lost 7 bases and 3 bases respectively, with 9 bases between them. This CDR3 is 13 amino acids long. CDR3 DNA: TGTGCCAGCACGAGGTCCCCTAATGAAAAACTGTTTTTT. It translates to CASTRSPNEKLFF.

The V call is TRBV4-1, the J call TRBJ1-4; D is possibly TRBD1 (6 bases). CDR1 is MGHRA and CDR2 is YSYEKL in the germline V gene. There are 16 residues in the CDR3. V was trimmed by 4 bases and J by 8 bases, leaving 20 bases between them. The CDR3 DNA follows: TGCGCCAGCAGCCCGTCCGGGACAAGGGGTGACGAAAAACTGTTTTTT. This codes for CASSPSGTRGDEKLFF.

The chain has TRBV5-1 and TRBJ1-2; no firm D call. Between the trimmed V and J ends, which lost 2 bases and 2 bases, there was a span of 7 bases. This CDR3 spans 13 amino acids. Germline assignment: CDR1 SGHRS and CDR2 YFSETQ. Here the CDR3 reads CASSFTENYGYTF. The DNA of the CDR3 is TGCGCCAGCAGCTTCACGGAGAACTATGGCTACACCTTC.

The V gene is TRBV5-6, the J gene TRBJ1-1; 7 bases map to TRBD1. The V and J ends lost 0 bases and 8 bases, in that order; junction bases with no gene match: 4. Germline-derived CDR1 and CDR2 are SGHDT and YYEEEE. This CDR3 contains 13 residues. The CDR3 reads CASSLGYRGEAFF. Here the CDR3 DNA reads TGTGCCAGCAGCTTGGGGTACAGGGGAGAAGCTTTCTTT.

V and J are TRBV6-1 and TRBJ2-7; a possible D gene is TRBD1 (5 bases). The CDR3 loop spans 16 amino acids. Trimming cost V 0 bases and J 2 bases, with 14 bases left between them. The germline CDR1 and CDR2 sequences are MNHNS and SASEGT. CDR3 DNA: TGTGCCAGCAGTGAAGCGCAGGCAGGGCGAACCTACGAGCAGTACTTC. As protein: CASSEAQAGRTYEQYF.